This TCR beta chain was profiled in a study of identical twins. Unique molecular identifiers were present on cDNA, and template switching added a universal primer site. In TCRdb, the 5' RACE reads were re-called with MiXCR into one record per CDR3 protein. The sample includes under 900,000 distinct CDR3 sequences, approximately 13% of them seen just once. In its sample, this clonotype was seen a few times. Its antigen is undetermined. The CDR3 runs 15 residues. From germline, CDR1 is SEHNR and CDR2 FQNEAQ (reference sequence). Trimming cost V 1 base and J 1 base; bases outside gene matches: 2. General study findings and limits: Interpretation of the results relied on cross-sectional statistical analysis and not on following the same donors. Invariant MAIT and iNKT cells could partly confound zero-insertion analyses.

These data were likewise used in another study, on yellow fever vaccine responses in identical twins.

The TCR originated in a woman younger than 30 in good health. V gene TRBV7-9 combines with J gene TRBJ2-3; 7 bases are a match to TRBD2. Material for sequencing was PBMCs. The CDR3 DNA reads TGTGCCAGCAGCTTAGAAGCGGGGCGCACAGATACGCAGTATTTT. Translated, it gives CASSLEAGRTDTQYF.